The 20 T cell receptor beta chains below all came from one sample that was sequenced in a study of OX40 agonist ivuxolimab in advanced cancers. The data were produced by immunoSEQ multiplex PCR, yet TCRdb's version contains in-frame clones alone and is incomplete. This sample has around 95,000 clones; roughly 90% occur once, and the top ten carry 0.15% to 0.2%. The material was CD4+ or CD8+ T cells sorted from blood, obtained in a trial of the OX40 agonist ivuxolimab. Source of these receptors: an adult with an advanced solid tumor such as melanoma, head and neck, liver or kidney cancer.

The rearrangement uses TRBV6-1 and TRBJ1-5; D possibly corresponds to TRBD1 (6 bases). Germline V gives CDR1 MNHNS, CDR2 SASEGT. Trimming shortened V by 4 bases and J by 4 bases, and 14 bases separated the two germline ends. There are 15 residues in the CDR3. CDR3 nucleotide sequence: TGTGCCAGCAGTGCCCAGGGGCAGGGGAATCAGCCCCAGCATTTT. Amino acid sequence: CASSAQGQGNQPQHF.

The genes are TRBV4-1 and TRBJ2-1, with 13 bases fitting TRBD2. The J segment lost 2 bases and the V segment lost 0 bases, leaving 1 base of the junction unmatched. Germline loops: CDR1 MGHRA, CDR2 YSYEKL. This CDR3 contains 17 residues. The CDR3 nucleotides read TGCGCCAGCAGCCAAGAGGGACTAGCGGGACCCTACAATGAGCAGTTCTTC. Translated: CASSQEGLAGPYNEQFF.

The V and J genes are TRBV9 and TRBJ2-1, with TRBD2 as a possible D gene (6 bases). The CDR3 is 15 residues long. Germline CDR1 SGDLS, CDR2 YYNGEE. V lost 1 base to trimming and J lost 7 bases, with 15 bases between them. The CDR3, as DNA: TGTGCCAGCAGCGTAACGGGGGAATATCGAAATGAGCAGTTCTTC. Translating gives CASSVTGEYRNEQFF. The full variable domain, completed using reference TRBV9 and TRBJ2-1, is DSGVTQTPKHLITATGQRVTLRCSPRSGDLSVYWYQQSLDQGLQFLIQYYNGEERAKGNILERFSAQQFPDLHSELNLSSLELGDSALYFCASSVTGEYRNEQFFGPGTRLTVL.

The gene calls are TRBV30 and TRBJ1-1, with TRBD1 identical over 8 bases. CDR3 size: 16 residues. The germline V gene encodes CDR1 GTSNPN and CDR2 SVGIG (reference sequence). The V segment lost 4 bases and the J segment 3 bases; nucleotides outside the gene matches: 13. CDR3 region: CAWTRQQGAIDTEAFF. The CDR3 coding sequence is TGTGCCTGGACCCGCCAGCAGGGGGCTATAGACACTGAAGCTTTCTTT.

The chain uses TRBV28 and TRBJ2-7; unclear D gene. This CDR3 has 13 residues. In germline, CDR1 is MDHEN, CDR2 SYDVKM. The V end lost 8 bases, the J end lost 1 base, and 12 bases lay between the germline ends. The CDR3 loop reads CASLDPGSYEQYF. CDR3 in DNA: TGTGCCAGCTTAGACCCTGGGTCCTACGAGCAGTACTTC.

This chain uses TRBV10-3 with TRBJ1-1; D might be TRBD1 (6 bases). Germline lookup yields CDR1 ENHRY and CDR2 SYGVKD. CDR3 size: 14 residues. The V gene lost 5 bases and the J gene lost 4 bases, with 14 bases spanning the gap. The CDR3 loop reads CAISYGGAGTEAFF. As DNA, the CDR3 is TGTGCCATCAGTTACGGGGGCGCGGGCACTGAAGCTTTCTTT.

The chain is built from TRBV7-2 and TRBJ2-6; no clear D. V was shortened by 1 base and J by 1 base, with 5 bases between the two germline ends. The CDR3 length is 15 residues. CDR1 and CDR2 from the germline V gene are SGHTA and FQGNSA. This chain's CDR3 is CASSLVLSGANVLTF. The CDR3 nucleotides are TGTGCCAGCAGCTTAGTACTTTCTGGGGCCAACGTCCTGACTTTC.

The rearrangement uses TRBV5-4 and TRBJ2-3, with 8 bases matching TRBD2. The CDR3 totals 16 residues. The ends lost 2 bases at V and 3 bases at J; junction bases unmatched: 8. The germline V gene encodes CDR1 SGHNT and CDR2 YYREEE (reference sequence). The CDR3 DNA is TGTGCCAGCAGCTTCAAAGCGGGAGTGGGGACAGATACGCAGTATTTT. It specifies CASSFKAGVGTDTQYF.

The chain carries TRBV18 and TRBJ2-1; D gene uncertain. This CDR3 is 12 amino acids long. Trimming shortened V by 4 bases and J by 6 bases, and 7 bases separated the two germline ends. CDR1 is KGHSH and CDR2 is LQKENI in the germline V gene. CDR3 nucleotide sequence: TGTGCCAGCTCACGAGCGCGCAATGAGCAGTTCTTC. Its translation: CASSRARNEQFF.

This sequence joins TRBV7-8 and TRBJ2-1, with a weak D call TRBD2 (6 bases). Germline loops: CDR1 SGHVS, CDR2 FQNEAQ. The CDR3 runs to 16 residues. Trimming removed 4 bases from V and 3 bases from J, with 16 bases in between. CDR3 amino acids: CASSSRDFHLYNEQFF. As DNA, the CDR3 is TGTGCCAGCAGCTCCAGGGACTTCCACCTCTACAATGAGCAGTTCTTC. Full variable domain (rest looked up from reference TRBV7-8 and TRBJ2-1): GAGVSQSPRYKVAKRGQDVALRCDPISGHVSLFWYQQALGQGPEFLTYFQNEAQLDKSGLPSDRFFAERPEGSVSTLKIQRTQQEDSAVYLCASSSRDFHLYNEQFFGPGTRLTVL.

V is TRBV5-1 and J is TRBJ2-6, with 8 bases lining up with TRBD1. In germline, CDR1 is SGHRS, CDR2 YFSETQ. After removal of 1 base from V and 0 bases from J, the junction contained 12 bases not matched to a gene. The CDR3 is made up of 20 amino acids. CDR3 coding DNA: TGCGCCAGCAGCTTGTCTGTCTCGGGACAGGCTTTCTCTGGGGCCAACGTCCTGACTTTC. It codes for CASSLSVSGQAFSGANVLTF.

This clone was detected once. The gene calls are TRBV10-2 and TRBJ2-2; possible D gene TRBD1, 5 bases. The CDR3 loop spans 13 amino acids. The germline V gene has CDR1 WSHSY and CDR2 SAAADI. V was pared by 10 bases and J by 1 base, with 10 bases between. The DNA of the CDR3 is TGCGCCATCCTCAGGGTGAACACCGGGGAGCTGTTTTTT. This encodes CAILRVNTGELFF.

The CDR3 protein is CASSSGNTGELFF. The DNA of the CDR3 is TGTGCCAGCAGCTCTGGGAACACCGGGGAGCTGTTTTTT. The chain is built from TRBV11-3 and TRBJ2-2; D not certain. The CDR3 runs 13 residues. Trimming removed 4 bases from V and 1 base from J, with 4 bases in between. In germline, CDR1 is SGHNT, CDR2 YENEEA. The entire variable domain, with the rest obtained from reference TRBV11-3 and TRBJ2-2, is as follows: EAGVVQSPRYKIIEKKQPVAFWCNPISGHNTLYWYLQNLGQGPELLIRYENEEAVDDSQLPKDRFSAERLKGVDSTLKIQPAELGDSAVYLCASSSGNTGELFFGEGSRLTVL.

This chain links TRBV2 with TRBJ1-6; D not resolved. This CDR3 comprises 14 residues. Germline loops: CDR1 SNHLY, CDR2 FYNNEI. Trimming shortened V by 4 bases and J by 7 bases, and 11 bases separated the two germline ends. The CDR3, as DNA: TGTGCCAGCAGTGTGGCAAGGGCGAATTCACCCCTCCACTTT. Its translation: CASSVARANSPLHF.

The V and J genes are TRBV28 and TRBJ2-4, with D unresolved. This CDR3 is built from 13 residues. Trimming pared 5 bases from V and 11 bases from J, leaving 16 bases between. CDR1 is MDHEN, CDR2 SYDVKM, per germline. The CDR3 region is CASSQSKTSLQYF. The CDR3 DNA follows: TGTGCCAGCAGTCAATCCAAGACGAGTCTTCAGTACTTC. The full variable domain, in which reference TRBV28 and TRBJ2-4 provide the parts outside the CDR3, is DVKVTQSSRYLVKRTGEKVFLECVQDMDHENMFWYRQDPGLGLRLIYFSYDVKMKEKGDIPEGYSVSREKKERFSLILESASTNQTSMYLCASSQSKTSLQYFGAGTRLSVL.

The rearrangement uses TRBV28 and TRBJ1-2; D not certain. CDR3 length: 13 residues. V was pared by 6 bases and J by 8 bases, with 16 bases between. The germline V gene has CDR1 MDHEN and CDR2 SYDVKM. CDR3 residues: CASRKTATGGYTF. DNA of the CDR3: TGTGCCAGCAGGAAAACAGCGACGGGGGGCTACACCTTC.

This chain joins TRBV15 and TRBJ2-2, with D maybe TRBD2 (6 bases). Germline V gene lookup returns CDR1 LNHNV and CDR2 YYDKDF (reference sequence). V was cut by 1 base and J by 1 base, with 10 bases left in between. This CDR3 spans 16 amino acids. DNA of the CDR3: TGTGCCACCAGCAGAGGGAGGCGGGGGAACACCGGGGAGCTGTTTTTT. Amino acids: CATSRGRRGNTGELFF.

The chain recombines TRBV19 with TRBJ1-2; no reliable D call. V lost 0 bases and J lost 5, with 10 bases in between. The CDR3 is 14 residues long. Per germline, CDR1 LNHDA and CDR2 SQIVND (reference sequence). For the CDR3, the DNA is TGTGCCAGTAGTATAGATACGTCAGTTTATGGCTACACCTTC. Translating gives CASSIDTSVYGYTF.

The chain is built from TRBV6-6 and TRBJ2-7, with 13 nucleotides matching TRBD2. The CDR3 contains 15 residues. The germline V gene has CDR1 MNHNY and CDR2 SVGAGI (reference sequence). The J segment lost 3 bases and the V segment lost 2 bases, leaving 1 base of the junction unmatched. CDR3 nucleotide sequence: TGTGCCAGCAGTTACAGGACTAGCGGGAGCTACGAGCAGTACTTC. This encodes CASSYRTSGSYEQYF.

The chain uses TRBV7-8 and TRBJ1-2; D ambiguous. The germline V gene has CDR1 SGHVS and CDR2 FQNEAQ. Deletions cut 4 bases from V and 3 bases from J, with 9 bases between. The CDR3 loop spans 13 amino acids. CDR3 sequence: CASSYRTDYGYTF. The CDR3 coding sequence is TGTGCCAGCAGCTACCGGACGGACTATGGCTACACCTTC.